Included here is one T cell receptor beta chain sequence, with context. These data originate in a study of OX40 agonist ivuxolimab in advanced cancers. Study information: It was ivuxolimab, an agonistic anti-OX40 (CD134) antibody, that patients were treated with. Two patients with cutaneous melanoma and one with hepatocellular carcinoma, three in total, showed partial responses.

Excluded were patients having autoimmune disease history or systemic immunosuppression. Trimming removed 1 base from V and 5 bases from J; junction bases left unmatched: 15. The CDR3 spans 18 residues. Germline CDR1 SGHKS, CDR2 YYEKEE (reference sequence). Here immunoSEQ multiplex PCR was the method, and the copy in TCRdb shows in-frame clones only, minus some. Of some 73,000 clones listed, approximately 86% were seen once; the top ten hold approximately 8.4%. This TCR was sampled from an adult with an advanced solid tumor such as melanoma, head and neck, liver or kidney cancer. The sample here was CD4+ or CD8+ T cells sorted from blood, taken in a trial of the OX40 agonist ivuxolimab. The chain has TRBV5-5 and TRBJ2-5; TRBD2 matches at 9 bases. The CDR3 DNA follows: TGTGCCAGCAGCTTGTCGCCTCTACTAGCGGGTCTCGGGGAGACCCAGTACTTC. Amino acids: CASSLSPLLAGLGETQYF.